Presented here are 5 T cell receptor beta chains from one specimen sequenced in a study of a mutant IDH1 vaccine in newly diagnosed glioma. Only in-frame clones appear in the TCRdb table, and some are missing; sequencing was by immunoSEQ multiplex PCR. The table shows 45,000 to 50,000 clones, with around 89% occurring only once. The time point: week 35, safety follow-up. All doses held 300 ug of mutant IDH1 20-mer peptide, with topical imiquimod. The antigens these receptors bind are not known. The sample in question was PBMCs, obtained from a glioma patient whose treatment included an IDH1 peptide vaccine. These receptors originate from a woman aged 40 to 50 with glioma.

This clone was recorded a few times. The chain employs TRBV5-6 and TRBJ2-5, with D possibly matching TRBD1 (7 bases). The V end was cut by 6 bases, the J end by 2 bases, with 11 bases between. Germline assignment: CDR1 SGHDT and CDR2 YYEEEE. This CDR3 spans 13 amino acids. DNA of the CDR3: TGTGCCAGCACCGCGGGACAGCAAGAGACCCAGTACTTC. Translation: CASTAGQQETQYF.

The CDR3 here is CASSLLSGLNTEAFF. In DNA form, the CDR3 reads TGTGCCAGCAGCTTACTCTCGGGGCTGAACACTGAAGCTTTCTTT. This sequence joins TRBV7-8 and TRBJ1-1, with D possibly matching TRBD1 (5 bases). The germline V gene encodes CDR1 SGHVS and CDR2 FQNEAQ. This CDR3 is built from 15 residues. V dropped 2 bases and J dropped 0 bases, with 10 bases sitting between them.

The rearrangement joins TRBV4-3 to TRBJ2-3; D may match TRBD1 or TRBD2 (6 bases each). The germline V gene has CDR1 LGHNA and CDR2 YSLEER. Deletions cut 0 bases from V and 10 bases from J, with 14 bases between. The CDR3 extends over 14 amino acids. CDR3 nucleotides: TGCGCCAGCAGCCAAGATGAGTTGGGGGGCGCGCAGTATTTT. This translates into CASSQDELGGAQYF.

V gene TRBV19 combines with J gene TRBJ2-6; no clear D gene. The CDR3 sequence is 15 residues long. Germline assignment: CDR1 LNHDA and CDR2 SQIVND (reference sequence). Trimming pared 4 bases from V and 0 bases from J, leaving 7 bases between. The CDR3 here is CASSRGGSGANVLTF. In DNA form, the CDR3 reads TGTGCCAGTAGTAGGGGTGGCTCTGGGGCCAACGTCCTGACTTTC.

The V and J genes are TRBV5-4 and TRBJ1-2; 7 positions match TRBD1. Germline assignment: CDR1 SGHNT and CDR2 YYREEE (reference sequence). The junction had 11 bases not matched to a gene; V was cut back by 5 bases and J by 4 bases. The CDR3 totals 15 residues. CDR3 amino acids: CASRPNRGRGYGYTF. In DNA form, the CDR3 reads TGTGCCAGCAGACCTAACAGGGGACGGGGCTATGGCTACACCTTC.